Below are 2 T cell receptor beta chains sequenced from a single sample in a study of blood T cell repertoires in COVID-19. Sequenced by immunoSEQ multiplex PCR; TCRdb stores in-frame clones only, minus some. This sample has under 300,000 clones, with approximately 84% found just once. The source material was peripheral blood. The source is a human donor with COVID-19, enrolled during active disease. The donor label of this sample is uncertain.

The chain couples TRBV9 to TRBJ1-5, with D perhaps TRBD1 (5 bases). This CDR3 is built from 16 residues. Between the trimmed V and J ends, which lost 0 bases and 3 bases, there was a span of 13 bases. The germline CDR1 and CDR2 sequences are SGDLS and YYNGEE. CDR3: CASSVDAGHNNQPQHF. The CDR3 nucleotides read TGTGCCAGCAGCGTAGACGCGGGGCATAACAATCAGCCCCAGCATTTT.

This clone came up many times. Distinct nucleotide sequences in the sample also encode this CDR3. CDR3 loop: CSVSGTGVYNEQFF. The CDR3, as DNA: TGCAGCGTATCCGGGACAGGGGTCTACAATGAGCAGTTCTTC. The gene calls are TRBV29-1 and TRBJ2-1, with 10 bases fitting TRBD1. The CDR3 has 14 residues. Per the germline V gene, CDR1 is SQVTM and CDR2 is ANQGSEA. The junction had 5 bases not matched to a gene; V was cut back by 6 bases and J by 3 bases.